This T cell receptor beta chain is drawn from a study of shared clonotypes between healthy human individuals. General study points: Sharing of clonotypes among donors was expected to vary with sequencing depth.

This clone showed up just a few times. Its antigen is as yet unknown. Only in-frame clones appear in the TCRdb table, and some are missing; sequencing was by immunoSEQ multiplex PCR. The repertoire consists of hundreds of thousands of clones, with approximately 74% occurring once and the leading ten covering 1.7%. CDR3 size: 13 residues. Germline CDR1 MNHNS, CDR2 SASEGT. Trimming stripped 4 bases from V and 2 bases from J, with 8 bases between. Sequencing was done on a sample of memory CD4+ T cells sorted from blood. Sample subset: CD45RA-negative fraction. The chain links TRBV6-1 to TRBJ1-1, with D tentatively TRBD1 (6 bases). The origin of this receptor is a woman aged 25 to 45 in good health. The CDR3 reads CASSAGVNTEAFF. In nucleotides, the CDR3 is TGTGCCAGCAGTGCAGGGGTCAACACTGAAGCTTTCTTT.